This entry lists 2 T cell receptor beta chains sequenced from one sample in a study of T-cell reconstitution after alpha-beta-depleted transplantation in children. Preparation of the TCRbeta library was carried out with unique molecular identifiers. TCRdb used MiXCR to reprocess the PCR reads, holding one entry per CDR3 protein. Here the sample spans some 200,000 distinct CDR3 sequences, around 9.2% being singletons. The sequences come from PBMCs, mostly from graft donor cells, collected 360 days after TCRalphabeta/CD19-depleted stem cell transplant. The receptor source for this set is a male patient between 2 and 10 years old who had a stem cell transplant for acute myeloid leukemia, so the T cells may come from the graft donor.

This clonotype was picked up a small number of times. V is TRBV7-2 and J is TRBJ1-2; D might be TRBD1 (6 bases). Trimming stripped 0 bases from V and 6 bases from J, with 11 bases between. From germline, CDR1 is SGHTA and CDR2 FQGNSA. The CDR3 totals 14 residues. CDR3 DNA sequence: TGTGCCAGCAGCTTAGCACAGGGTACGGATGGCTACACCTTC. Translated: CASSLAQGTDGYTF.

This clonotype came up a few times. The CDR3 is CASSSRQGGNEQFF. DNA for the CDR3: TGTGCCAGCAGTTCACGACAGGGTGGGAATGAGCAGTTCTTC. This chain uses TRBV12-3 or TRBV12-4 with TRBJ2-1, with 7 positions matching TRBD1. The ends lost 4 bases at V and 7 bases at J; junction bases unmatched: 7. The CDR3 runs to 14 residues.